This T cell receptor beta chain was identified in a study of blood T cell repertoires in COVID-19. Some clones are missing from TCRdb's copy, which holds only in-frame ones; the method was immunoSEQ multiplex PCR. The sample lists 250,000 or so clones, around 90% occurring once. Per the germline V gene, CDR1 is SGHDN and CDR2 is FVKESK. V gave up 1 base and J gave up 8 bases, with 5 bases separating them. This CDR3 is built from 12 residues. Material for sequencing was PBMCs or T cells enriched from blood (not recorded which). The rearrangement uses TRBV14 and TRBJ1-4; D unresolved. The TCR comes from a man aged 40-55 years who had been exposed to COVID-19. The CDR3 DNA reads TGTGCCAGCAGCCAAGTCCGGGAAAAACTGTTTTTT. Encoded protein: CASSQVREKLFF.